Described below is a single TCR beta chain sequence and its context. Its antigen remains unknown. These data originate in a study of cytomegalovirus exposure and HLA in healthy donors. Vbeta (60) and Jbeta (13) primers were used in the PCR. Using immunoSEQ multiplex PCR, the repertoire was profiled, and TCRdb retains in-frame clones only, with some absent. The sample totals some 30,000 clones. Study-wide findings and caveats: Donors were assumed by presence/absence analyses to have roughly uniform sequencing depth. In a later analysis, a missense DCLRE1C variant was linked to TCR beta V- and J-gene trimming. A later analysis found most CMV-associated TCR beta chains apparently HLA-restricted.

Germline trimming cut 3 bases from V and 0 bases from J; bases unmatched to any gene: 4. In germline, CDR1 is GTSNPN, CDR2 SVGIG (reference sequence). This CDR3 contains 14 residues. The chain joins TRBV30 to TRBJ2-5, with 7 bases lining up with TRBD1. This TCR was sampled from a man in his forties in good health and CMV-seronegative. Sequencing was carried out using PBMCs. CDR3 in DNA: TGTGCCTGGAGGAATCAGGGGGACCAAGAGACCCAGTACTTC. This sequence encodes CAWRNQGDQETQYF.